This T cell receptor beta chain was sequenced during a study of T cell responses to AZD1222 COVID-19 vaccine. The CDR3 sequence is 15 residues long. Germline-derived CDR1 and CDR2 are SGHNT and YYREEE (reference sequence). V lost 0 bases to trimming and J lost 5 bases, with 14 bases between them. Regarding the study as a whole: Donors were mostly white British, more females; clonal diversity possibly underestimated. Across spike, vaccine-associated CD4 TCRs were found, dominant at 160-218 and 743-854.

Produced via immunoSEQ multiplex PCR; TCRdb's table is partial and in-frame only. Of roughly 65,000 clones listed, around 78% are singletons. Points on this clone: Its antigen remains unidentified.

The V gene is TRBV5-4, the J gene TRBJ1-1, with TRBD1 as a possible D gene (5 bases). The origin of this receptor is an adult who received the AZD1222 COVID-19 vaccine. Material: peripheral blood, obtained 28 days after the second AZD1222 dose. CDR3 loop: CASSLGVGEGTEAFF. CDR3 sequence (DNA): TGTGCCAGCAGCTTGGGTGTAGGGGAGGGGACTGAAGCTTTCTTT. The full variable domain, in which reference TRBV5-4 and TRBJ1-1 provide the parts outside the CDR3, is ETGVTQSPTHLIKTRGQQVTLRCSSQSGHNTVSWYQQALGQGPQFIFQYYREEENGRGNFPPRFSGLQFPNYSSELNVNALELDDSALYLCASSLGVGEGTEAFFGQGTRLTVV.